This T cell receptor (beta chain) was identified during a study of vaccination and CD4 T cells after COVID-19. The germline V gene encodes CDR1 DFQATT and CDR2 SNEGSKA (reference sequence). This CDR3 is 17 amino acids long. Trimming removed 1 base at V and 2 bases at J, with 20 bases between. CD4+ T cells that had been cultured provided DNA sequenced with the Oncomine TCR Beta short-read assay. TCRdb passed the PCR reads through MiXCR, listing each CDR3 protein once. The table includes over 15,000 distinct CDR3 sequences, more than 45% detected once. Treatment meaning: approximately 9-day PBMC culture with coronavirus spike peptide pools or control peptides (ViraFEST assay). ViraFEST relied on peptide pools to expand antigen-specific T cells; the TCRs were sequenced afterward. On day 3 and again on day 7, fresh IL-2 medium was used to replace half the medium. This clonotype was counted only a few times. What it binds is unknown.

Overall study results and limits: Within convalescent individuals, 304 out of 307 vaccine-specific clones proved to be spike mono-reactive.

The V gene is TRBV20-1, the J gene TRBJ2-5, with TRBD2 as a possible D gene (7 bases). The source is a human donor who had recovered from COVID-19. This specimen consisted of CD4+ T cells from blood, cultured in vitro, obtained before SARS-CoV-2 vaccination. CDR3 DNA: TGCAGTGCTAGAGCGGGAAGGGGGGGGCCGCTACAAGAGACCCAGTACTTC. It specifies CSARAGRGGPLQETQYF.